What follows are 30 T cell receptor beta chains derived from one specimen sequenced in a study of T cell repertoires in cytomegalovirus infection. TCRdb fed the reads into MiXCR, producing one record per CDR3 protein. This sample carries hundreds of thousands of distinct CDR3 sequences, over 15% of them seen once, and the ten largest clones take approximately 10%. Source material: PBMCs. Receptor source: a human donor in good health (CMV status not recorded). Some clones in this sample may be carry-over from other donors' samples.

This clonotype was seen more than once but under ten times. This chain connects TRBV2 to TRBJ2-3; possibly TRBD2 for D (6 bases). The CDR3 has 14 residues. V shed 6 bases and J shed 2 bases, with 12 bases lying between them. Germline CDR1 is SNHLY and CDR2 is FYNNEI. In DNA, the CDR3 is TGTGCCAGCAGGGAGGGTGTACCCACAGATACGCAGTATTTT. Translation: CASREGVPTDTQYF.

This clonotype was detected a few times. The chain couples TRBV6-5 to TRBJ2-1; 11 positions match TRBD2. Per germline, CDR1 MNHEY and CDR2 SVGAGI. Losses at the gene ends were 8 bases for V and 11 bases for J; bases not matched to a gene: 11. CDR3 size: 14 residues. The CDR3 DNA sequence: TGTGCCAGCCAAACTAGCGGGAGTTTTTTTAAGCAGTTCTTC. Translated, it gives CASQTSGSFFKQFF.

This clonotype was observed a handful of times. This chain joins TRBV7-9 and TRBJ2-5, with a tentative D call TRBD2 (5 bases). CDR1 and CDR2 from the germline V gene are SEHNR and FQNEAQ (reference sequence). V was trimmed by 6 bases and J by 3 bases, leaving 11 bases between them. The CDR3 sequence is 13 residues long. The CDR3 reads CASSPDLEETQYF. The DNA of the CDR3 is TGTGCCAGCAGTCCGGACTTGGAAGAGACCCAGTACTTC.

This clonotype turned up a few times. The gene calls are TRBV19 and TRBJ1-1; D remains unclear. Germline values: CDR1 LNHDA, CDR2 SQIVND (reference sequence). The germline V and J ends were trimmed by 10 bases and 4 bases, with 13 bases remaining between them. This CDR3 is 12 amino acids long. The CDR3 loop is CATAGVGTEAFF. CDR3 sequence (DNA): TGTGCCACCGCAGGAGTTGGCACTGAAGCTTTCTTT.

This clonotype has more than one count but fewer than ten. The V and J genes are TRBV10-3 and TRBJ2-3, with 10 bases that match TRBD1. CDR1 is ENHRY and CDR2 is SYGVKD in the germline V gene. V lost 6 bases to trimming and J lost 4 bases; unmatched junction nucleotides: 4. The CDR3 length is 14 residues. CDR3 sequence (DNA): TGTGCCATCAGGAAGACAGGGGGCTCAGATACGCAGTATTTT. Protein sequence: CAIRKTGGSDTQYF.

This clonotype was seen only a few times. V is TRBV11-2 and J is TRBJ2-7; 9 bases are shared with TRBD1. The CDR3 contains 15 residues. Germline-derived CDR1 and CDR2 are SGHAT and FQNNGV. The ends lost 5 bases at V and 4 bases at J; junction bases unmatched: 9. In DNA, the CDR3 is TGTGCCAGCAGCCAAAGGACAGGGGCGGGGTACGAGCAGTACTTC. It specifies CASSQRTGAGYEQYF.

CDR3 residues: CAISDSDTPGELFF. The CDR3 DNA sequence: TGTGCCATCAGTGATTCGGACACCCCCGGGGAGCTGTTTTTT. V is TRBV10-3 and J is TRBJ2-2; D is perhaps TRBD1 (5 bases). Deletions cut 3 bases from V and 6 bases from J, with 11 bases between. This CDR3 is 14 amino acids long. CDR1 and CDR2 (germline): ENHRY, SYGVKD.

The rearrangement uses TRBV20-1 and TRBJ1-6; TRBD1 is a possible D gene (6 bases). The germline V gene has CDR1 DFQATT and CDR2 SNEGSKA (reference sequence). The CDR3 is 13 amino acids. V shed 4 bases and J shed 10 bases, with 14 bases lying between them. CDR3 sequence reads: CSANLPGVSPLHF. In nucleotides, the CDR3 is TGCAGTGCTAATCTGCCAGGGGTCTCACCCCTCCACTTT.

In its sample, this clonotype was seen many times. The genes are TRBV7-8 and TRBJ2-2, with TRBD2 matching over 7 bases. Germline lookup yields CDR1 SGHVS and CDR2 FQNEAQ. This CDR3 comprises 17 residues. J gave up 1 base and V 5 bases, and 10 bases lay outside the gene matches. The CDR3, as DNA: TGTGCCAGCAGCCTGGATCGACTAGCCCTGAACACCGGGGAGCTGTTTTTT. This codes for CASSLDRLALNTGELFF.

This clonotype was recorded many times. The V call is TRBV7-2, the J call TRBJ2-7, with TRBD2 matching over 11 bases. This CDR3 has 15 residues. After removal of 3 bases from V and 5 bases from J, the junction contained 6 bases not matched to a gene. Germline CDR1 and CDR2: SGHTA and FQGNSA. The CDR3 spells CASSFLAGGIDEQYF. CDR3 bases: TGTGCCAGCAGCTTCCTAGCGGGAGGAATTGACGAGCAGTACTTC.

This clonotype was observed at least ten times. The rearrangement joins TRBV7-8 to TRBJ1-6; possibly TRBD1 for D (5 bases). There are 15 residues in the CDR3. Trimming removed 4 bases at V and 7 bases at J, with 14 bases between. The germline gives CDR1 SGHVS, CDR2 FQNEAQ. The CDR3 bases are TGTGCCAGCAGCTCCGGGACGGGTGCCAATTCACCCCTCCACTTT. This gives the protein CASSSGTGANSPLHF.

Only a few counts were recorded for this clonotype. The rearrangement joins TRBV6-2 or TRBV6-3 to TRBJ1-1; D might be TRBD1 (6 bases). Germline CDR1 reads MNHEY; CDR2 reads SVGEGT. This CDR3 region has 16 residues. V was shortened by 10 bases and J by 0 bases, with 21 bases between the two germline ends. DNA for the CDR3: TGTGCCATCAAAGGAGCCGGGACACTATTGAACACTGAAGCTTTCTTT. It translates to CAIKGAGTLLNTEAFF.

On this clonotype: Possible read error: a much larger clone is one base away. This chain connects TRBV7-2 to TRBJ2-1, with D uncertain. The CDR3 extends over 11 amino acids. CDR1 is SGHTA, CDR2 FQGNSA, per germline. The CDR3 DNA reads TGTGCCAGCACTCCATTCAATGAGCACTTCTTC. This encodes CASTPFNEHFF.

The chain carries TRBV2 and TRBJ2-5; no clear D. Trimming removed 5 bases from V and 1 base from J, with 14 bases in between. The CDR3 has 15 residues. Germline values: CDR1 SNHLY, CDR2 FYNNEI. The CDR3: CASSPPLSLQETQYF. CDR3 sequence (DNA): TGTGCCAGCAGTCCCCCCTTGAGCCTCCAAGAGACCCAGTACTTC. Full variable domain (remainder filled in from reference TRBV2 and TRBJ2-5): EPEVTQTPSHQVTQMGQEVILRCVPISNHLYFYWYRQILGQKVEFLVSFYNNEISEKSEIFDDQFSVERPDGSNFTLKIRSTKLEDSAMYFCASSPPLSLQETQYFGPGTRLLVL.

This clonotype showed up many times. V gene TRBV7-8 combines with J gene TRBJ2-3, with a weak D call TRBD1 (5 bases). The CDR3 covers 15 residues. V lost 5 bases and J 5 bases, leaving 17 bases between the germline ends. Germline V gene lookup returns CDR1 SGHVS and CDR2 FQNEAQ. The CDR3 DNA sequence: TGTGCCAGCAGCCCTCGGGCCCCAGGGCGAGATACGCAGTATTTT. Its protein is CASSPRAPGRDTQYF.

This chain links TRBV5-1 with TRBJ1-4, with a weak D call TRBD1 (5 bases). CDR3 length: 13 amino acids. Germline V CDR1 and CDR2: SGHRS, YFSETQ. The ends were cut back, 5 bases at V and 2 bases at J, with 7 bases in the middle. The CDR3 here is CASRQDTNEKLFF. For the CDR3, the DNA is TGCGCCAGCAGACAGGATACTAATGAAAAACTGTTTTTT.

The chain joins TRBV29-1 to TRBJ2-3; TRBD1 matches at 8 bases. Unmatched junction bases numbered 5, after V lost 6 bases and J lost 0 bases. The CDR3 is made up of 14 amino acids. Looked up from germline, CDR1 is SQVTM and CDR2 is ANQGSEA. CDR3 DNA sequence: TGCAGCGTCACTCGGACAGGGAGCACAGATACGCAGTATTTT. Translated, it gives CSVTRTGSTDTQYF.

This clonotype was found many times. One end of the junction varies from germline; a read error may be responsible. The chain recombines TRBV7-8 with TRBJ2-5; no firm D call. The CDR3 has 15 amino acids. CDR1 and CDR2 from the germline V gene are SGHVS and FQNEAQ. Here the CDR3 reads CASSLFAGPQVTQYF. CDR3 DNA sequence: TGTGCCAGCAGCTTATTTGCAGGCCCCCAAGTGACCCAGTACTTC.

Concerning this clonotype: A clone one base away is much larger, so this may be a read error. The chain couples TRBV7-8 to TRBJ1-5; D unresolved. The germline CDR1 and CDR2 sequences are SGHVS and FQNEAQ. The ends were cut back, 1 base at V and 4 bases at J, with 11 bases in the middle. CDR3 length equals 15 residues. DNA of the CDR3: TGTGCCAGCAGCTTAGTCCAAGACACTAATCAGCCCCAGCATTTT. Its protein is CASSLVQDTNQPQHF.

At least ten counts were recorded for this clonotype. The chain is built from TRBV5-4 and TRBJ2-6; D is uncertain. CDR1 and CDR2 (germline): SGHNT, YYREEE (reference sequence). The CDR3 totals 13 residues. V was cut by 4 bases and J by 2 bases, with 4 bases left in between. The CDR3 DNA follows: TGTGCCAGCAGCCCCCCTGGGGCCAACGTCCTGACTTTC. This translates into CASSPPGANVLTF.

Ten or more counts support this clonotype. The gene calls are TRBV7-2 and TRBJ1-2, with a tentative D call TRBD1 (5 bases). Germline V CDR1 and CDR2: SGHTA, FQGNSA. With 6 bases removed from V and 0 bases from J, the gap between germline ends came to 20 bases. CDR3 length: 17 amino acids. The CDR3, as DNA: TGTGCCAGCAGTGTGGACACAAACTTCGCGGCTAACTATGGCTACACCTTC. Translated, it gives CASSVDTNFAANYGYTF.

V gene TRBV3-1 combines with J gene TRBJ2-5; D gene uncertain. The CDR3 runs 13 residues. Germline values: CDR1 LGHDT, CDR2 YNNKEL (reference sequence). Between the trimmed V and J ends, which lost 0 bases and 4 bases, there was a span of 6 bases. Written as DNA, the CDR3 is TGTGCCAGCAGCCAAGATGGGCGAGAGACCCAGTACTTC. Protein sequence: CASSQDGRETQYF.

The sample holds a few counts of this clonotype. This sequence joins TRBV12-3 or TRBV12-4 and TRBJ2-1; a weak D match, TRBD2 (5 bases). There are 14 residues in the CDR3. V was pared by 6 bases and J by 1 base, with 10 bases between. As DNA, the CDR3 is TGTGCCAGCAGCGGTCCGGGGTCCTACAATGAGCAGTTCTTC. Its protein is CASSGPGSYNEQFF.

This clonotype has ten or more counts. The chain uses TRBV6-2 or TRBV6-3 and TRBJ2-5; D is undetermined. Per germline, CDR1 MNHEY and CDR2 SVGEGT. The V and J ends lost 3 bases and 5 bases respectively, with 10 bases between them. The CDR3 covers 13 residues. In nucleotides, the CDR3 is TGTGCCAGCAGTTATGGTAGTCACGAGACCCAGTACTTC. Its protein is CASSYGSHETQYF.

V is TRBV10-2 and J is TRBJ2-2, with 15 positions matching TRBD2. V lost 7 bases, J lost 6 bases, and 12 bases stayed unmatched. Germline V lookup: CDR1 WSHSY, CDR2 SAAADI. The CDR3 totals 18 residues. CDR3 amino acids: CASTSGLAGGPGPGELFF. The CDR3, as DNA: TGCGCCAGCACCAGCGGACTAGCGGGGGGGCCCGGGCCCGGGGAGCTGTTTTTT.

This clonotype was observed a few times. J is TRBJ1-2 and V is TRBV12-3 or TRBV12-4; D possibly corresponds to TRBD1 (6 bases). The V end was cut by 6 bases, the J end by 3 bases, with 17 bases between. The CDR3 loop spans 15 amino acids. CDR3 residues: CASRFRGPFDYGYTF. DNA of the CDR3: TGTGCCAGCAGGTTCAGGGGTCCCTTTGACTATGGCTACACCTTC.

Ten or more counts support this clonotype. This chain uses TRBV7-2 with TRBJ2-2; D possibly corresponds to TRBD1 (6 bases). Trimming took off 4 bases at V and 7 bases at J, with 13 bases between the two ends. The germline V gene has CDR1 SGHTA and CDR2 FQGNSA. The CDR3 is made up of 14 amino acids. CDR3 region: CASSWGPSGGELFF. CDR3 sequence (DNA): TGTGCCAGCAGCTGGGGGCCCTCGGGCGGGGAGCTGTTTTTT.

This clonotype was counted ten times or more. The CDR3 DNA sequence: TGTGCCAGCAGCTTAGGCGGGGGGGGCTTTAATGAGCAGTTCTTC. This codes for CASSLGGGGFNEQFF. The rearrangement joins TRBV7-2 to TRBJ2-1, with 9 bases fitting TRBD2. The CDR3 runs 15 residues. Per the germline V gene, CDR1 is SGHTA and CDR2 is FQGNSA. J was trimmed by 7 bases and V by 1 base; bases with no gene match: 5.

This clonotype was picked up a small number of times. CDR3 region: CASTLVVHGTDTQYF. In DNA form, the CDR3 reads TGTGCCAGCACCCTAGTAGTCCACGGCACAGATACGCAGTATTTT. The chain recombines TRBV7-2 with TRBJ2-3; the D is unclear. The germline V gene has CDR1 SGHTA and CDR2 FQGNSA. Trimming took off 7 bases at V and 1 base at J, with 15 bases between the two ends. The CDR3 is 15 residues long.

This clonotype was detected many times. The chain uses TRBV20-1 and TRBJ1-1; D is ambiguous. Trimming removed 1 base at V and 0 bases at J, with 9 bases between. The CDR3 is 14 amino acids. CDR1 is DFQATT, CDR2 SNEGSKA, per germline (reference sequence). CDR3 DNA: TGCAGTGCTAGAGTAGGACGGATGAACACTGAAGCTTTCTTT. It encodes CSARVGRMNTEAFF.